These T cell receptor beta chains were read from a single sample in a study of T cell repertoires in cytomegalovirus infection. TCRdb ran MiXCR on the reads and lists one entry per CDR3 protein. The profile covers about 530,000 distinct CDR3 sequences, with around 27% appearing a single time and around 14% taken by the ten largest. Material for sequencing was PBMCs. These receptors all come from a human donor in good health (CMV status not recorded). Some clones in this sample may be carry-over from other donors' samples. Each CDR3 is given with its conserved first and last residue. D genes are given only for firm matches. Size tells how often a clone was seen (once, few, many) or the class of an expanded clone, and some rows leave it out.

>TRBJ2-7|many|TRBV12-3/TRBV12-4|NA
CASSGLYEQYF
TGTGCCAGCAGCGGACTCTACGAGCAGTACTTC
>TRBJ2-1|NA|TRBV29-1|TRBD2
CSVETSGRGDEQFF
TGCAGCGTTGAGACTAGCGGGAGGGGCGATGAGCAGTTCTTC
>TRBJ2-1|NA|TRBV7-9|TRBD2
CASSFVWSHSGSAQQFF
TGTGCCAGCAGCTTCGTATGGTCCCATAGCGGGAGTGCGCAGCAGTTCTTC
>TRBJ2-1|NA|TRBV25-1|TRBD1
CASSATWGTGEGSYNEQFF
TGTGCCAGCAGTGCCACTTGGGGGACAGGGGAAGGTTCCTACAATGAGCAGTTCTTC
>TRBJ1-5|NA|TRBV28|NA
CASSLLVNSNQPQHF
TGTGCCAGCAGTTTATTGGTCAATAGCAATCAGCCCCAGCATTTT
>TRBJ2-3|few|TRBV10-3|TRBD1
CAISGRGPDTQYF
TGTGCCATCAGTGGAAGGGGGCCAGATACGCAGTATTTT
>TRBJ1-5|many|TRBV6-1|NA
CASSLTAGEPQHF
TGTGCCAGCAGTTTGACCGCTGGCGAGCCCCAGCATTTT
>TRBJ2-3|few|TRBV7-2|NA
CASSLVQAGTDTQYF
TGTGCCAGCAGCTTAGTTCAAGCGGGCACAGATACGCAGTATTTT
>TRBJ2-1|few|TRBV7-8|NA
CASSQTGRSGTRAYNEQFF
TGTGCCAGCAGCCAGACAGGTAGAAGCGGGACTCGCGCCTACAATGAGCAGTTCTTC
>TRBJ2-2|many|TRBV7-8|NA
CASSAAGLLNTGELFF
TGTGCCAGCAGCGCAGCTGGACTACTTAACACCGGGGAGCTGTTTTTT
>TRBJ2-3|NA|TRBV11-3|TRBD1
CASRMTGEPTDTQYF
TGTGCCAGCAGAATGACAGGGGAACCCACAGATACGCAGTATTTT
>TRBJ1-3|NA|TRBV5-6|NA
CASSHWQRASGNTIYF
TGTGCCAGCAGCCATTGGCAGCGAGCCTCTGGAAACACCATATATTTT
>TRBJ2-5|few|TRBV7-2|NA
CASSLGVGGVQETQYF
TGTGCCAGCAGCTTAGGGGTTGGCGGCGTTCAAGAGACCCAGTACTTC
>TRBJ2-3|NA|TRBV29-1|NA
CSVAATTDTQYF
TGCAGCGTTGCGGCTACCACAGATACGCAGTATTTT
>TRBJ2-2|once|TRBV4-3|NA
CASSQTIVANTGELFF
TGCGCCAGCAGCCAGACGATCGTGGCGAACACCGGGGAGCTGTTTTTT
>TRBJ1-1|few|TRBV7-6|TRBD1
CASSLLQGAYTEAFF
TGTGCCAGCAGCTTACTCCAGGGGGCTTACACTGAAGCTTTCTTT
>TRBJ1-1|NA|TRBV29-1|NA
CSVEDPGTNTEAFF
TGCAGCGTTGAAGATCCGGGGACGAACACTGAAGCTTTCTTT
>TRBJ2-1|NA|TRBV3-1|NA
CASSQARVYNEQFF
TGTGCCAGCAGCCAAGCAAGGGTTTACAATGAGCAGTTCTTC
>TRBJ2-4|few|TRBV5-6|TRBD1
CASSLPGQGIDIQYF
TGTGCCAGCAGCTTGCCGGGACAGGGAATCGACATTCAGTACTTC
>TRBJ2-7|many|TRBV7-2|NA
CASSLEVRAFYEQYF
TGTGCCAGCAGCTTAGAAGTGCGGGCGTTCTACGAGCAGTACTTC
>TRBJ2-7|NA|TRBV5-4|TRBD2
CASSLGVRTSDEQYF
TGTGCCAGCAGCTTGGGGGTAAGGACTAGCGACGAGCAGTACTTC
>TRBJ2-3|many|TRBV28|TRBD2
CASSGGSTDTQYF
TGTGCCAGTAGCGGGGGTAGCACAGATACGCAGTATTTT
>TRBJ1-2|few|TRBV20-1|NA
CSARTPPTPGDYGYTF
TGCAGTGCTAGAACCCCCCCGACTCCCGGGGACTATGGCTACACCTTC
>TRBJ1-2|few|TRBV7-2|NA
CASSPNSGYGYTF
TGTGCCAGCAGCCCCAATTCGGGATATGGCTACACCTTC
>TRBJ1-3|few|TRBV7-8|NA
CASSPVGPDSGNTIYF
TGTGCCAGCAGCCCCGTGGGGCCCGATTCTGGAAACACCATATATTTT
>TRBJ2-2|few|TRBV14|NA
CASSQVVAGELFF
TGTGCCAGCAGCCAAGTAGTTGCCGGGGAGCTGTTTTTT
>TRBJ1-4|NA|TRBV6-5|NA
CASTRGPLNEKLFF
TGTGCCAGCACCCGAGGACCGTTGAATGAAAAACTGTTTTTT
>TRBJ2-7|NA|TRBV4-3|TRBD1
CASSPRDRAVYEQYF
TGCGCCAGCAGCCCTCGGGACAGGGCAGTCTACGAGCAGTACTTC
>TRBJ2-1|NA|TRBV7-8|NA
CASSLLEVPLGEQFF
TGTGCCAGCAGCCTACTAGAAGTCCCTCTCGGTGAGCAGTTCTTC
>TRBJ1-3|NA|TRBV19|NA
CASSIAAGQAIYF
TGTGCCAGTAGTATAGCAGCAGGGCAGGCCATATATTTT
>TRBJ1-1|NA|TRBV6-5|TRBD1
CASSYLDRGPEAFF
TGTGCCAGCAGTTACCTCGACAGGGGTCCTGAAGCTTTCTTT
>TRBJ2-1|NA|TRBV5-1|TRBD1
CASSLEGQGRGNEQFF
TGCGCCAGCAGCTTGGAAGGACAGGGGAGGGGAAATGAGCAGTTCTTC
>TRBJ1-6|many|TRBV4-1|NA
CASSPKSHALAGSPLHF
TGCGCCAGCAGCCCGAAATCCCACGCGCTTGCCGGTTCACCCCTCCACTTT
>TRBJ1-3|few|TRBV14|NA
CASSQDFWESGNTIYF
TGTGCCAGCAGCCAAGATTTTTGGGAATCCGGAAACACCATATATTTT
>TRBJ2-1|few|TRBV6-1|NA
CASSGLREKYNEQFF
TGTGCCAGCAGTGGACTCCGCGAGAAGTACAATGAGCAGTTCTTC
>TRBJ2-3|many|TRBV10-3|NA
CAIRTSTDTQYF
TGTGCCATACGTACTAGCACAGATACGCAGTATTTT
>TRBJ1-5|NA|TRBV6-2/TRBV6-3|NA
CASSYQGISQPQHF
TGTGCCAGCAGCTATCAGGGGATTAGCCAGCCCCAGCATTTT
>TRBJ2-7|NA|TRBV19|NA
CASSTDGVTYEQYF
TGTGCCAGTAGTACGGACGGAGTAACCTACGAGCAGTACTTC
>TRBJ2-5|few|TRBV12-3/TRBV12-4|TRBD2
CASSGGLAEQETQYF
TGTGCCAGCAGTGGGGGACTAGCGGAACAAGAGACCCAGTACTTC
>TRBJ2-5|NA|TRBV6-5|TRBD1
CASKHGQGALAETQYF
TGTGCCAGCAAACACGGACAGGGGGCATTAGCAGAGACCCAGTACTTC
>TRBJ1-1|NA|TRBV24-1|NA
CATSNSLGTEAFF
TGTGCCACCAGTAACAGCCTGGGGACTGAAGCTTTCTTT
>TRBJ2-1|NA|TRBV3-1|TRBD2
CASSPRGTSGYNEQFF
TGTGCCAGCAGCCCGCGAGGGACTAGCGGTTACAATGAGCAGTTCTTC
>TRBJ2-5|few|TRBV28|NA
CASSSAGEGQETQYF
TGTGCCAGCAGTTCCGCCGGTGAGGGCCAAGAGACCCAGTACTTC
>TRBJ2-7|few|TRBV7-2|TRBD2
CASSLLGLAGVRSSYEQYF
TGTGCCAGCAGCTTATTGGGACTAGCGGGAGTAAGAAGCTCCTACGAGCAGTACTTC
>TRBJ2-3|many|TRBV11-2|NA
CASSLWPGASTDTQYF
TGTGCCAGCAGCTTATGGCCGGGGGCTAGCACAGATACGCAGTATTTT
>TRBJ2-1|many|TRBV7-8|TRBD2
CASSIGAGGIYNEQFF
TGTGCCAGCAGCATCGGAGCGGGAGGGATCTACAATGAGCAGTTCTTC